This T cell receptor beta chain was documented in a study of T cell responses to AZD1222 COVID-19 vaccine. Some clones are missing from TCRdb's copy, which holds only in-frame ones; the method was immunoSEQ multiplex PCR. The sample lists almost 35,000 clones, roughly 91% occurring once. This CDR3 contains 13 residues. Looked up from germline, CDR1 is MNHEY and CDR2 is SVGEGT. Trimming shortened V by 3 bases and J by 3 bases, and 9 bases separated the two germline ends. The TCR originated in an adult in good health. This rearrangement joins TRBV6-2 or TRBV6-3 to TRBJ2-7; D assignment may be TRBD1 or TRBD2 (5 bases each). The sample in question was peripheral blood, obtained on day 0 of AZD1222 vaccination. CDR3 region: CASSYSGLYEQYF. The CDR3, as DNA: TGTGCCAGCAGTTATTCGGGGCTCTACGAGCAGTACTTC.